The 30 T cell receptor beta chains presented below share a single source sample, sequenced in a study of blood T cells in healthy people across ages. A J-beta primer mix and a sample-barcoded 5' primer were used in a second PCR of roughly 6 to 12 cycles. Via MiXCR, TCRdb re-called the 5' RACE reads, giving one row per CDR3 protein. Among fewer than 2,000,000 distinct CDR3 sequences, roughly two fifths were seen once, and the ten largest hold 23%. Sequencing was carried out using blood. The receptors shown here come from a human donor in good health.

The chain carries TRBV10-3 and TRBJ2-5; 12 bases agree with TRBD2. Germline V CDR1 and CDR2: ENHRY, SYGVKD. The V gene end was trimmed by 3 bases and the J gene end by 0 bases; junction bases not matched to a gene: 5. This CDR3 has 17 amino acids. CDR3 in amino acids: CAISDQTSGGYQETQYF. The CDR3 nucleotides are TGTGCCATCAGTGACCAAACTAGCGGGGGGTACCAAGAGACCCAGTACTTC.

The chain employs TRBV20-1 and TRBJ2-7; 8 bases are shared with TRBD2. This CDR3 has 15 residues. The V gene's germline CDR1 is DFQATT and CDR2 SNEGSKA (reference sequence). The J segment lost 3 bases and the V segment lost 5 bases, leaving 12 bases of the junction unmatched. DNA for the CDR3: TGCAGTGCTTCTAATCCGGGGGGGGCGATCTACGAGCAGTACTTC. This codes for CSASNPGGAIYEQYF.

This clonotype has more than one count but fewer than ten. The CDR3 sequence is CASQREGPNQPQHF. The CDR3 DNA sequence: TGTGCCAGCCAGCGGGAGGGCCCTAATCAGCCCCAGCATTTT. This chain links TRBV7-9 with TRBJ1-5; no clear D. There are 14 residues in the CDR3. Germline V lookup: CDR1 SEHNR, CDR2 FQNEAQ (reference sequence). V lost 8 bases and J lost 4, with 15 bases in between.

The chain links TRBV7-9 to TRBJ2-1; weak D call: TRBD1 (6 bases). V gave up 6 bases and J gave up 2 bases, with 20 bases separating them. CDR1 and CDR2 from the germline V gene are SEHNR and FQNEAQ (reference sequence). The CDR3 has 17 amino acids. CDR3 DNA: TGTGCCAGCAGTTTACTTAGGGGGAAAAATACCTACAATGAGCAGTTCTTC. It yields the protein CASSLLRGKNTYNEQFF.

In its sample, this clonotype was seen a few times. The CDR3 DNA is TGTGCCAGCAGTCACTATACCGATGGCTACACCTTC. This gives the protein CASSHYTDGYTF. The chain employs TRBV6-5 and TRBJ1-2; no clear D gene. Trimming removed 5 bases at V and 6 bases at J, with 10 bases between. The CDR3 consists of 12 residues. Germline CDR1 reads MNHEY; CDR2 reads SVGAGI.

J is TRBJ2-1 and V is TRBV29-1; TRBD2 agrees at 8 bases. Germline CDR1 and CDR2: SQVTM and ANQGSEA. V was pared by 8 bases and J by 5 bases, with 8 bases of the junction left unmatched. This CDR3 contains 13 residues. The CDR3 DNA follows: TGCAGCTCTACTTTAGCGGGGAACAATGAGCAGTTCTTC. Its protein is CSSTLAGNNEQFF.

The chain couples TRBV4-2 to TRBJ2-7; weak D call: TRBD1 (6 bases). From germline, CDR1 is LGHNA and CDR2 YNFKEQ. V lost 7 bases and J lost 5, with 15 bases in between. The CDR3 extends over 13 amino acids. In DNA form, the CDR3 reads TGTGCCAGCACCGGGACACCTCCCCACGAGCAGTACTTC. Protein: CASTGTPPHEQYF.

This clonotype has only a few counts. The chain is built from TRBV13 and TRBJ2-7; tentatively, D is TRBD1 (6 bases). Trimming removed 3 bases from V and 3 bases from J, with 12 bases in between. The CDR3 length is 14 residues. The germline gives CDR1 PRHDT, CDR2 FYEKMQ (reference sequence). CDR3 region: CASSFRGHSYEQYF. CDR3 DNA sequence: TGTGCCAGCAGCTTTAGGGGACACAGCTACGAGCAGTACTTC.

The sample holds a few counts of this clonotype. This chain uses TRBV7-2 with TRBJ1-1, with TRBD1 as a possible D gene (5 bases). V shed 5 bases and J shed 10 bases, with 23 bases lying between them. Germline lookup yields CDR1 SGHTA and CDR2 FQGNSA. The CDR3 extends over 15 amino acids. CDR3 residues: CASSPTDAMGVSAFF. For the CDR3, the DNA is TGTGCCAGCAGCCCGACGGACGCGATGGGGGTTTCAGCTTTCTTT.

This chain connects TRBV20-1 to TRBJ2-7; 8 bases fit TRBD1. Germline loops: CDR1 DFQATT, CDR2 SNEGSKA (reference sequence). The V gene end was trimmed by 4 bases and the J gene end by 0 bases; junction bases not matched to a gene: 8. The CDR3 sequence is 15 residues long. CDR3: CSANPGTGVSYEQYF. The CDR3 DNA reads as TGCAGTGCTAACCCCGGGACAGGCGTCTCCTACGAGCAGTACTTC.

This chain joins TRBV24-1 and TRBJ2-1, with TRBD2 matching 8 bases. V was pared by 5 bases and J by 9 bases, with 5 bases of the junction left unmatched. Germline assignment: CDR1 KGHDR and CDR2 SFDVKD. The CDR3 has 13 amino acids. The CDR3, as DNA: TGTGCCACCAGTGGTACCAGCGGGAGTGAGCAGTTCTTC. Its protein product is CATSGTSGSEQFF.

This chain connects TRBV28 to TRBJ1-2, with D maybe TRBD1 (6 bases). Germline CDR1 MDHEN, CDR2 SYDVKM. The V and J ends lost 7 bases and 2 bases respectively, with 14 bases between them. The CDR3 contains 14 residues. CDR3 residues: CASTSGTKNYGYTF. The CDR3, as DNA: TGTGCCAGCACCTCAGGGACAAAGAACTATGGCTACACCTTC.

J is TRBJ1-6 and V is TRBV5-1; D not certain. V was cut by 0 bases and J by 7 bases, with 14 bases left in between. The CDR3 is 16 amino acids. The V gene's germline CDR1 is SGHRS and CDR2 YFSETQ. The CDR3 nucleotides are TGCGCCAGCAGCTTGGACAGCGGCCGGTTCAATTCACCCCTCCACTTT. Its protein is CASSLDSGRFNSPLHF.

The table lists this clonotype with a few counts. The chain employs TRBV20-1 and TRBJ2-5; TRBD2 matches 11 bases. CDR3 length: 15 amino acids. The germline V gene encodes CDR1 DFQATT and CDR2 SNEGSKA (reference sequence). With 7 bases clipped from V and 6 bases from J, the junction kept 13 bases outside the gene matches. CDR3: CSVPGGLAVLKTQYF. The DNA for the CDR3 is TGCAGTGTCCCCGGGGGACTAGCGGTTTTAAAGACCCAGTACTTC.

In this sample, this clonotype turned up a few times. The CDR3 bases are TGTGCCAGTAGTATCGTGGGGACAGACGAGCAGTACTTC. Translating gives CASSIVGTDEQYF. The chain uses TRBV19 and TRBJ2-7; 7 positions match TRBD1. The CDR3 contains 13 residues. Germline V gives CDR1 LNHDA, CDR2 SQIVND (reference sequence). V dropped 3 bases and J dropped 5; count of bases not matched to a gene: 4.

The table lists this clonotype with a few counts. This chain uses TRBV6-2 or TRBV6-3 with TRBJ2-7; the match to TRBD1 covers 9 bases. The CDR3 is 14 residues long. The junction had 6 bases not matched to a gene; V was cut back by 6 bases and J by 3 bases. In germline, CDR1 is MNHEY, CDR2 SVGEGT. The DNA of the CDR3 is TGTGCCAGCAGCCGGACAGGGGTGGACTACGAGCAGTACTTC. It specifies CASSRTGVDYEQYF.

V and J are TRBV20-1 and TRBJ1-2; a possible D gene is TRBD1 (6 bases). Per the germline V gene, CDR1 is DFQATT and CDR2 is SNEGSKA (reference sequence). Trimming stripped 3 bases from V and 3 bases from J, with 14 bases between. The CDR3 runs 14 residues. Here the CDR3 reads CSARKGGPYYGYTF. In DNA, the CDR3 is TGCAGTGCTAGGAAAGGGGGGCCTTACTATGGCTACACCTTC.

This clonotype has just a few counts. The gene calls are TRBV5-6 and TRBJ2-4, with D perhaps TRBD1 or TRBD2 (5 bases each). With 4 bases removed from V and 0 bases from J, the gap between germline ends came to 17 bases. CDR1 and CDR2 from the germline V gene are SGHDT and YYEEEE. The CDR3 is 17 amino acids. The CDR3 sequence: CASSILGPPLAKNIQYF. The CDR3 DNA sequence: TGTGCCAGCAGCATATTGGGACCCCCCTTAGCCAAAAACATTCAGTACTTC.

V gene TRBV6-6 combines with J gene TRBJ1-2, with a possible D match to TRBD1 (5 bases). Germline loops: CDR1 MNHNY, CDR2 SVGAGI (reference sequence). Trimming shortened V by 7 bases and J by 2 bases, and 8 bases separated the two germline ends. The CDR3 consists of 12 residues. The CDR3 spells CASKTENYGYTF. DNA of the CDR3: TGTGCCAGCAAGACAGAAAACTATGGCTACACCTTC.

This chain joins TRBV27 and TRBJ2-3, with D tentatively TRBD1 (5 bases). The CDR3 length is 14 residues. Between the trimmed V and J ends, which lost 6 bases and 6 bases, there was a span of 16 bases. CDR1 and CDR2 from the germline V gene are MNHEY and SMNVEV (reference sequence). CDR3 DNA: TGTGCCAGCAGCATAGACAGCCCCCAGGATACGCAGTATTTT. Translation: CASSIDSPQDTQYF.

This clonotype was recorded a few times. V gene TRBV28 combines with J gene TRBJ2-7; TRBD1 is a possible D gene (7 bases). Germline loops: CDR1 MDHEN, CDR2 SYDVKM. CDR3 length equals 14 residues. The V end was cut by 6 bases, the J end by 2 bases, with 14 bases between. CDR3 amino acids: CASRTTGRTYEQYF. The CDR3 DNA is TGTGCCAGCAGAACGACAGGGAGGACCTACGAGCAGTACTTC.

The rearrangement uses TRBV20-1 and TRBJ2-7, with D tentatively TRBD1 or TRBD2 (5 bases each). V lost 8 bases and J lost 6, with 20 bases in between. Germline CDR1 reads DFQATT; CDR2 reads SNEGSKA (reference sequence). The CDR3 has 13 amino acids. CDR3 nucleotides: TGCAGTAGAGCCCGGGACGGTACTGTCGAGCAGTACTTC. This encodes CSRARDGTVEQYF.

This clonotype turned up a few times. Here the CDR3 DNA reads TGTGCCAGCAGCACCGCCAGGTCGGGACAGTCTTATGGCTACACCTTC. This translates into CASSTARSGQSYGYTF. The J gene is TRBJ1-2, the V gene TRBV7-9, with 7 bases aligning to TRBD1. This CDR3 is 16 amino acids long. Germline V CDR1 and CDR2: SEHNR, FQNEAQ (reference sequence). J lost 5 bases, V lost 5 bases, and 14 bases had no gene match.

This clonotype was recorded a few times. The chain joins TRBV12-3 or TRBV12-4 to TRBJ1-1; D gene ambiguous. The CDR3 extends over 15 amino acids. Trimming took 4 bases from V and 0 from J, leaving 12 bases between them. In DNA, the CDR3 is TGTGCCAGCAGTTCCCCACAGCTAATGAACACTGAAGCTTTCTTT. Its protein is CASSSPQLMNTEAFF.

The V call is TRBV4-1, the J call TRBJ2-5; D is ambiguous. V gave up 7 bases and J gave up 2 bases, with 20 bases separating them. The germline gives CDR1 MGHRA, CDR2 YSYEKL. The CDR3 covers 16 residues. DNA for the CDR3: TGCGCCAGCACCCCGGAAATAGCTACTGAACAAGAGACCCAGTACTTC. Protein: CASTPEIATEQETQYF.

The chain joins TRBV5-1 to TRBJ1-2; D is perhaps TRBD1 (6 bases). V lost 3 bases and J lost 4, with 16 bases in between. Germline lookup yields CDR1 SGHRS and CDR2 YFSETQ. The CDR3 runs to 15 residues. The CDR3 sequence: CASSSLGEGGYGYTF. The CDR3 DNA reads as TGCGCCAGCAGCTCGCTCGGGGAGGGGGGCTATGGCTACACCTTC. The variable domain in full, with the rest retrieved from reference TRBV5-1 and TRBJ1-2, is KAGVTQTPRYLIKTRGQQVTLSCSPISGHRSVSWYQQTPGQGLQFLFEYFSETQRNKGNFPGRFSGRQFSNSRSEMNVSTLELGDSALYLCASSSLGEGGYGYTFGSGTRLTVV.

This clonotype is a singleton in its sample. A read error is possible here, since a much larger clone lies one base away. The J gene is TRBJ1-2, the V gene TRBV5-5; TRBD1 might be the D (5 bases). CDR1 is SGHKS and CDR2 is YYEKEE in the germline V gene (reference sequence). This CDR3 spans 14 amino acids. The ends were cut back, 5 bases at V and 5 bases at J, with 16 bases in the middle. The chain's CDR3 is CASSYRRSDYGYTF. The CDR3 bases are TGTGCCAGCAGTTACAGGAGGAGTGATTATGGCTACACCTTC.

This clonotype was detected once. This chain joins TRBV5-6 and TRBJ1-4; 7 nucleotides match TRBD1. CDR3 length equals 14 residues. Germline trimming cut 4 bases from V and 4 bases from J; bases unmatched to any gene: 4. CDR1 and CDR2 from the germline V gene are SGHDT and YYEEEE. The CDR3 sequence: CASSDGQDNEKLFF. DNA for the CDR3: TGTGCCAGCAGCGACGGACAGGATAATGAAAAACTGTTTTTT.

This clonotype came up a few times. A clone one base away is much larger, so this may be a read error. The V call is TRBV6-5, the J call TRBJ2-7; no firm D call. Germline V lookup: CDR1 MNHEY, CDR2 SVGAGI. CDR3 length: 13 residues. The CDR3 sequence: CAGSLALSYEQYF. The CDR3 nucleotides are TGTGCCGGCAGTTTGGCCCTATCCTACGAGCAGTACTTC.

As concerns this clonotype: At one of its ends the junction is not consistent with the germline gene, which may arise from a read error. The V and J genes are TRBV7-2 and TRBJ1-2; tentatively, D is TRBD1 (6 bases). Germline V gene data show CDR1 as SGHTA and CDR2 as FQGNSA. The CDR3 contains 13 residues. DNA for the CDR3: TGTGTCAGCAGCTTAGTCGACGGGGGCGGCTACACCTTC. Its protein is CVSSLVDGGGYTF. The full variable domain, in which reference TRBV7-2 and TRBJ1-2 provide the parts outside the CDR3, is GAGVSQSPSNKVTEKGKDVELRCDPISGHTALYWYRQSLGQGLEFLIYFQGNSAPDKSGLPSDRFSAERTGGSVSTLTIQRTQQEDSAVYLCVSSLVDGGGYTFGSGTRLTVV.